Each of the 26 T cell receptor beta chains below was sequenced from the same sample in a study of T cell repertoires in cytomegalovirus infection. TCRdb used MiXCR to reprocess the reads, holding one entry per CDR3 protein. The table has 110,000 or so distinct CDR3 sequences, about 30% seen once. These receptors lack a known antigen. Source: CD8+ T cells from cultured PBMCs, taken from culture after CMV antigen stimulation. These receptors were collected from a human donor in good health (CMV status not recorded). Some clones in this sample may be carry-over from other donors' samples.

This chain links TRBV6-8 with TRBJ1-3, with TRBD1 as a possible D gene (6 bases). Trimming took 2 bases from V and 3 from J, leaving 11 bases between them. Germline CDR1 and CDR2: MNHGY and SAAAGT. The CDR3 is made up of 15 amino acids. The CDR3 sequence: CASSYGGQIGNTIYF. DNA for the CDR3: TGTGCCAGCAGTTACGGAGGACAGATTGGAAACACCATATATTTT.

This clonotype has only a few counts. This sequence joins TRBV9 and TRBJ2-3; TRBD2 agrees at 11 bases. Germline loops: CDR1 SGDLS, CDR2 YYNGEE. The CDR3 spans 15 residues. V was clipped by 4 bases and J by 7 bases; unmatched bases: 8. In DNA form, the CDR3 reads TGTGCCAGCAGCCCCCGTAGCGGGGGGGCGAATACGCAGTATTTT. This codes for CASSPRSGGANTQYF.

The chain couples TRBV6-2 or TRBV6-3 to TRBJ1-5; D gene uncertain. Germline CDR1 MNHEY, CDR2 SVGEGT. CDR3 length equals 13 residues. V was cut by 0 bases and J by 5 bases, with 5 bases left in between. CDR3 sequence (DNA): TGTGCCAGCAGTTACTCGTCGTATCAGCCCCAGCATTTT. Amino acid sequence: CASSYSSYQPQHF.

The V and J genes are TRBV7-9 and TRBJ2-1, with a weak D call TRBD2 (7 bases). Germline-derived CDR1 and CDR2 are SEHNR and FQNEAQ (reference sequence). V dropped 5 bases and J dropped 12 bases, with 14 bases sitting between them. The CDR3 spans 12 residues. The CDR3 DNA sequence: TGTGCCAGCAGCCCAGGGGACTATCGGCAGTTCTTC. Amino acid sequence: CASSPGDYRQFF.

A remark on this clonotype: This may come from a read error, since a much larger clone is one base off. The V call is TRBV7-2, the J call TRBJ2-7; D possibly corresponds to TRBD1 (5 bases). Germline-derived CDR1 and CDR2 are SGHTA and FQGNSA. Trimming pared 7 bases from V and 4 bases from J, leaving 14 bases between. The length of the CDR3 is 13 residues. DNA of the CDR3: TGTGCCAGCAACGGATACAGGAGTTACGAGCAGTACTTC. Translation gives CASNGYRSYEQYF.

As for this clonotype: A much more abundant neighbour one base away suggests this may be a read error. This sequence joins TRBV15 and TRBJ1-3, with a possible D match to TRBD1 (6 bases). Germline CDR1 is LNHNV and CDR2 is YYDKDF (reference sequence). The CDR3 consists of 17 residues. CDR3 residues: CVTSRDWTDPPGNTIYF. The DNA of the CDR3 is TGTGTCACCAGCAGAGATTGGACAGACCCCCCTGGAAACACCATATATTTT.

This clonotype has more than one count but fewer than ten. The V call is TRBV7-9, the J call TRBJ2-1; 10 bases align to TRBD2. CDR3 length: 17 residues. Germline V CDR1 and CDR2: SEHNR, FQNEAQ (reference sequence). The V segment lost 2 bases and the J segment 3 bases; nucleotides outside the gene matches: 7. The CDR3 here is CASSLIRLAGDYNEQFF. In DNA form, the CDR3 reads TGTGCCAGCAGCTTAATTAGGCTAGCGGGGGACTACAATGAGCAGTTCTTC.

The genes are TRBV28 and TRBJ2-1; D is uncertain. The germline gives CDR1 MDHEN, CDR2 SYDVKM. The CDR3 extends over 14 amino acids. V was shortened by 1 base and J by 5 bases, with 9 bases between the two germline ends. The CDR3 DNA sequence: TGTGCCAGCAGTTTATCGTCTGGAGACAATGAGCAGTTCTTC. Its translation is CASSLSSGDNEQFF.

The chain carries TRBV2 and TRBJ1-1; D remains unclear. The CDR3 is 13 residues long. V was shortened by 10 bases and J by 3 bases, with 15 bases between the two germline ends. Germline V gives CDR1 SNHLY, CDR2 FYNNEI. The DNA for the CDR3 is TGTGCCACCAAGGGAGGTTCGGACACTGAAGCTTTCTTT. Translated: CATKGGSDTEAFF.

The chain is built from TRBV6-1 and TRBJ2-7; weak D call: TRBD1 (6 bases). Trimming stripped 4 bases from V and 3 bases from J, with 13 bases between. CDR3 length equals 14 residues. Germline V gene lookup returns CDR1 MNHNS and CDR2 SASEGT. CDR3 sequence reads: CASSVGTLSYEQYF. The CDR3 nucleotides read TGTGCCAGCAGTGTGGGGACACTAAGCTACGAGCAGTACTTC.

The rearrangement links TRBV12-3 or TRBV12-4 to TRBJ2-5; D perhaps matches TRBD2 (6 bases). This CDR3 is 14 amino acids long. Trimming removed 5 bases from V and 9 bases from J, with 19 bases in between. The CDR3 sequence: CASSTGNGGGSQYF. CDR3 bases: TGTGCCAGCAGTACTGGAAACGGGGGTGGGTCCCAGTACTTC.

The chain couples TRBV7-9 to TRBJ2-3; D might be TRBD2 (5 bases). Germline CDR1 SEHNR, CDR2 FQNEAQ (reference sequence). CDR3 size: 17 residues. Trimming pared 5 bases from V and 3 bases from J, leaving 21 bases between. Here the CDR3 reads CASSPRRGTSGTDTQYF. The CDR3 nucleotides read TGTGCCAGCAGCCCGAGACGGGGTACCTCGGGGACAGATACGCAGTATTTT.

This rearrangement joins TRBV6-6 to TRBJ2-7; the D gene is possibly TRBD2 (7 bases). The CDR3 runs 16 residues. Germline CDR1 and CDR2: MNHNY and SVGAGI (reference sequence). The V end was cut by 4 bases, the J end by 5 bases, with 21 bases between. In nucleotides, the CDR3 is TGTGCCAGCAGTTCCCCCCTGGGGGGGGGCGAGAACGAGCAGTACTTC. Protein sequence: CASSSPLGGGENEQYF.

In its sample, this clonotype was seen many times. This rearrangement joins TRBV7-9 to TRBJ2-3, with D possibly matching TRBD2 (6 bases). V lost 2 bases and J lost 2, with 23 bases in between. Germline CDR1 and CDR2: SEHNR and FQNEAQ (reference sequence). The CDR3 consists of 19 residues. CDR3 sequence: CASSLPRSPRLDYTDTQYF. CDR3 nucleotide sequence: TGTGCCAGCAGCTTACCTCGGAGTCCGAGACTAGATTACACAGATACGCAGTATTTT.

This clonotype was counted at least ten times. The chain couples TRBV7-6 to TRBJ1-1; D call uncertain. V gave up 4 bases and J gave up 4 bases, with 10 bases separating them. CDR1 and CDR2 (germline): SGHVS, FNYEAQ. CDR3 length: 13 amino acids. CDR3 in DNA: TGTGCCAGCAGCTCCGGACTAACCACTGAAGCTTTCTTT. Encoded protein: CASSSGLTTEAFF.

This clonotype was detected only a few times. The chain carries TRBV6-5 and TRBJ2-1; D may be TRBD1 (5 bases). The CDR3 has 14 residues. The ends were cut back, 0 bases at V and 9 bases at J, with 12 bases in the middle. Germline V gene sequence: CDR1 MNHEY, CDR2 SVGAGI. The CDR3 sequence is CASSYSNGAREQFF. The DNA of the CDR3 is TGTGCCAGCAGTTACTCGAATGGGGCCCGTGAGCAGTTCTTC.

This clonotype has ten or more counts. The rearrangement links TRBV12-3 or TRBV12-4 to TRBJ2-7, with a possible D match to TRBD2 (6 bases). Trimming shortened V by 5 bases and J by 5 bases, and 10 bases separated the two germline ends. The length of the CDR3 is 12 residues. For the CDR3, the DNA is TGTGCCAGCAGTCCGGACTACAACGAGCAGTACTTC. Its translation is CASSPDYNEQYF.

CDR3 sequence reads: CSASLRNTGELFF. DNA of the CDR3: TGCAGTGCTAGCCTGCGGAACACCGGGGAGCTGTTTTTT. The rearrangement joins TRBV20-1 to TRBJ2-2; D unresolved. The germline gives CDR1 DFQATT, CDR2 SNEGSKA (reference sequence). The V and J ends lost 3 bases and 1 base respectively, with 6 bases between them. The CDR3 has 13 residues.

The chain carries TRBV20-1 and TRBJ2-7, with a possible D match to TRBD2 (6 bases). The CDR3 length is 15 residues. The V gene lost 1 base and the J gene lost 5 bases, with 18 bases spanning the gap. CDR1 and CDR2 from the germline V gene are DFQATT and SNEGSKA (reference sequence). CDR3: CSARGFLRGEDEQYF. The CDR3 region has the DNA TGCAGTGCTAGAGGGTTCCTACGCGGGGAGGACGAGCAGTACTTC.

J is TRBJ2-1 and V is TRBV2; 10 bases are a match to TRBD2. Unmatched junction bases numbered 5, after V lost 3 bases and J lost 6 bases. Germline CDR1 is SNHLY and CDR2 is FYNNEI. This CDR3 has 15 residues. The CDR3 nucleotides read TGTGCCAGCAGTGAGGGACTAGCGAGAGGCAATGAGCAGTTCTTC. Translated: CASSEGLARGNEQFF.

This clonotype occurred many times. The chain is built from TRBV7-6 and TRBJ1-1, with 8 bases fitting TRBD1. Germline CDR1 reads SGHVS; CDR2 reads FNYEAQ. The CDR3 contains 15 residues. J gave up 0 bases and V 3 bases, and 3 bases lay outside the gene matches. The CDR3 DNA sequence: TGTGCCAGCAGCTTGGGGGACAGGCTGAACACTGAAGCTTTCTTT. It is translated as CASSLGDRLNTEAFF.

The rearrangement joins TRBV12-3 or TRBV12-4 to TRBJ2-7; 7 bases line up with TRBD1. The CDR3 contains 13 residues. After removal of 4 bases from V and 5 bases from J, the junction contained 5 bases not matched to a gene. The CDR3 spells CASSSDRAHEQYF. The CDR3 DNA reads as TGTGCCAGCAGTTCCGACAGGGCCCACGAGCAGTACTTC.

This clonotype was counted ten times or more. The rearrangement joins TRBV7-8 to TRBJ1-2, with TRBD1 matching over 7 bases. The CDR3 spans 15 residues. Losses at the gene ends were 1 base for V and 5 bases for J; bases not matched to a gene: 7. Germline V lookup: CDR1 SGHVS, CDR2 FQNEAQ. Here the CDR3 reads CASSLGGAGQYGYTF. CDR3 in DNA: TGTGCCAGCAGCTTAGGAGGCGCGGGACAGTATGGCTACACCTTC.

The rearrangement links TRBV6-6 to TRBJ2-7; D gene ambiguous. With 4 bases removed from V and 2 bases from J, the gap between germline ends came to 9 bases. Germline CDR1 and CDR2: MNHNY and SVGAGI (reference sequence). The CDR3 totals 13 residues. The CDR3 DNA is TGTGCCAGCAGTTTTGACATAGCCTACGAGCAGTACTTC. It codes for CASSFDIAYEQYF.

The chain is built from TRBV27 and TRBJ1-1; D not resolved. The CDR3 covers 14 residues. The V gene's germline CDR1 is MNHEY and CDR2 SMNVEV (reference sequence). Trimming took 0 bases from V and 4 from J, leaving 9 bases between them. DNA for the CDR3: TGTGCCAGCAGTTTATCTCCCGGAGGCACTGAAGCTTTCTTT. It codes for CASSLSPGGTEAFF.

This clonotype was counted only a few times. CDR3 protein: CASSLLAGSNNEQFF. DNA for the CDR3: TGTGCCAGCAGCTTACTAGCGGGGTCCAACAATGAGCAGTTCTTC. The genes are TRBV6-5 and TRBJ2-1, with 10 bases identical to TRBD2. There are 15 residues in the CDR3. Germline V gives CDR1 MNHEY, CDR2 SVGAGI. V lost 6 bases to trimming and J lost 5 bases; unmatched junction nucleotides: 7.